Below are 7 T cell receptor beta chains sequenced from a single sample in a study of T cells in Graves' hyperthyroidism and ophthalmopathy. The CDR3 regions of TCR beta were amplified from RNA transcripts. The study used the HTBI primer set for a first-round RT-PCR of the TCR CDR3. TCRdb re-derived calls from the multiplex PCR reads in MiXCR, one entry per CDR3 protein. The sample lists around 200,000 distinct CDR3 sequences; more than 15% were seen once. The material sequenced was blood. These receptors originate from a woman aged 45-59 years with Graves' hyperthyroidism.

This clonotype was observed a handful of times. This chain connects TRBV10-3 to TRBJ2-1; 8 bases agree with TRBD2. The V and J ends lost 0 bases and 6 bases, in that order; junction bases with no gene match: 4. This CDR3 is built from 15 residues. Germline V lookup: CDR1 ENHRY, CDR2 SYGVKD. The CDR3: CAISESAGGPNEQFF. The CDR3 DNA reads TGTGCCATCAGTGAGTCGGCGGGAGGACCCAATGAGCAGTTCTTC.

This clonotype has just a few counts. The chain uses TRBV12-3 or TRBV12-4 and TRBJ1-2, with D maybe TRBD1 (5 bases). This CDR3 contains 16 residues. V gave up 2 bases and J gave up 4 bases, with 17 bases separating them. This CDR3 is CASSLYGRQLIYGYTF. The CDR3 nucleotides read TGTGCCAGCAGTTTATATGGGAGACAGCTGATCTATGGCTACACCTTC.

The chain employs TRBV7-9 and TRBJ2-1, with 13 bases that match TRBD2. Germline assignment: CDR1 SEHNR and CDR2 FQNEAQ (reference sequence). There are 14 residues in the CDR3. V trimming: 5 bases; J trimming: 8 bases; junction bases outside the gene matches: 3. This CDR3 is CASSRTSGGDEQFF. The CDR3 DNA reads TGTGCCAGCAGCCGGACTAGCGGGGGTGATGAGCAGTTCTTC.

This clonotype was seen a single time. The J gene is TRBJ2-3, the V gene TRBV10-3; tentatively, D is TRBD2 (6 bases). With 8 bases removed from V and 2 bases from J, the gap between germline ends came to 11 bases. The CDR3 has 13 residues. Germline V CDR1 and CDR2: ENHRY, SYGVKD. The CDR3: CAISAGFTDTQYF. CDR3 nucleotides: TGTGCCATCTCCGCGGGGTTCACAGATACGCAGTATTTT.

This clonotype was seen repeatedly, ten times or more. The chain combines TRBV13 with TRBJ2-1, with TRBD1 matching over 8 bases. This CDR3 is built from 15 residues. Unmatched junction bases numbered 7, after V lost 4 bases and J lost 5 bases. Germline CDR1 and CDR2: PRHDT and FYEKMQ (reference sequence). The CDR3 here is CASSSRQGPNNEQFF. DNA for the CDR3: TGTGCCAGCAGCTCCCGACAGGGGCCAAACAATGAGCAGTTCTTC.

This clonotype was seen repeatedly, ten times or more. This may be a read error, as it is one base from a much larger clone. Because the CDR3 is missing its conserved closing phenylalanine or tryptophan, this is likely a read error. The genes are TRBV2 and TRBJ1-5; a possible D gene is TRBD1 (5 bases). CDR1 and CDR2 from the germline V gene are SNHLY and FYNNEI. The CDR3 contains 16 residues. V lost 6 bases and J 0 bases, leaving 15 bases between the germline ends. The CDR3 sequence is CASSGTGIYSNQPQHL. In DNA, the CDR3 is TGTGCCAGCAGCGGCACAGGTATCTATAGCAATCAGCCCCAGCATCTT.

This clonotype was picked up many times. V gene TRBV9 combines with J gene TRBJ2-5; D may be TRBD1 (6 bases). The CDR3 length is 14 residues. Germline V gives CDR1 SGDLS, CDR2 YYNGEE. Trimming cost V 4 bases and J 4 bases, with 14 bases left between them. The CDR3 DNA reads TGTGCCAGCAGCTCTCAGGGGAGAGGAGAGACCCAGTACTTC. This sequence encodes CASSSQGRGETQYF.